Listed below are T cell receptor beta chains from one sample, sequenced in a study of shared clonotypes between healthy human individuals. Sequenced by immunoSEQ multiplex PCR; TCRdb stores in-frame clones only, minus some. The data show roughly 2.4 million clones, approximately 96% seen once. The sequenced material came from naive CD4+ T cells sorted from blood. These receptors originate from a man younger than 30 in good health. Each CDR3 is given with its conserved first and last residue. The order of the fields is J gene, clone size, V gene, D gene, CDR3 protein, CDR3 DNA. A D gene is named only where the DNA matches it firmly. Clone size is shown for a subset of rows, as once, few, many or a class of expanded clone.

TRBJ1-4,NA,TRBV6-6,NA,CASSYSSRGEKLFF,TGTGCCAGCAGTTACTCGAGTAGGGGGGAAAAACTGTTTTTT
TRBJ2-3,NA,TRBV5-1,NA,CASIDQANTQYF,TGCGCCAGCATCGATCAGGCCAATACGCAGTATTTT
TRBJ2-7,NA,TRBV5-4,TRBD2,CASSQIYSGSSYEQYF,TGTGCCAGCAGCCAGATCTATAGCGGGAGCTCCTACGAGCAGTACTTC
TRBJ2-7,NA,TRBV18,NA,CASSPTDRGVYEQYF,TGTGCCAGCTCACCAACAGACAGAGGGGTGTACGAGCAGTACTTC
TRBJ2-7,NA,TRBV6-6,NA,CASREYNEQYF,TGTGCCAGCAGAGAGTACAACGAGCAGTACTTC
TRBJ1-5,NA,TRBV4-1,TRBD1,CASSQEGQGLRSNQPQHF,TGCGCCAGCAGCCAAGAGGGACAGGGGCTCCGGAGCAATCAGCCCCAGCATTTT
TRBJ2-7,once,TRBV19,NA,CASSEVTSYEQYF,TGTGCCAGTTCTGAGGTTACCTCCTACGAGCAGTACTTC
TRBJ2-1,NA,TRBV7-2,NA,CASSLGPYSVGPNEQFF,TGTGCCAGCAGCTTAGGGCCTTACAGCGTCGGACCCAATGAGCAGTTCTTC
TRBJ1-3,NA,TRBV19,NA,CASSRTASGNTIYF,TGTGCCAGTAGTCGTACAGCCTCTGGAAACACCATATATTTT
TRBJ1-1,NA,TRBV6-5,NA,CASLPGGARTEAFF,TGTGCCAGCCTTCCCGGGGGGGCGAGGACTGAAGCTTTCTTT
TRBJ2-2,NA,TRBV10-3,NA,CAISERLANTGELFF,TGTGCCATCAGTGAAAGGCTAGCGAACACCGGGGAGCTGTTTTTT
TRBJ1-1,NA,TRBV6-5,TRBD1,CASSYLTGTAEAFF,TGTGCCAGCAGTTACCTGACCGGGACAGCCGAAGCTTTCTTT
TRBJ1-1,NA,TRBV7-2,NA,CASSPRFGTEAFF,TGTGCCAGCAGCCCTCGTTTCGGCACTGAAGCTTTCTTT
TRBJ1-2,NA,TRBV29-1,NA,CSVPGDHNYGYTF,TGCAGCGTTCCAGGGGATCACAACTATGGCTACACCTTC
TRBJ2-7,NA,TRBV19,TRBD1,CASSTRTGGPSYEQYF,TGTGCCAGTAGTACGCGTACAGGGGGCCCCTCCTACGAGCAGTACTTC
TRBJ1-5,NA,TRBV6-9,TRBD1,CASSYFADRGQRGVGQPQHF,TGTGCCAGCAGTTATTTCGCGGACAGGGGGCAAAGGGGCGTAGGTCAGCCCCAGCATTTT
TRBJ2-1,NA,TRBV29-1,NA,CSVYFGGWNEQFF,TGCAGCGTTTACTTCGGGGGATGGAATGAGCAGTTCTTC
TRBJ2-7,NA,TRBV5-1,TRBD1,CASSLVAGGPYEQYF,TGCGCCAGCAGCTTGGTGGCAGGGGGCCCCTACGAGCAGTACTTC
TRBJ2-2,NA,TRBV10-1,NA,CASSERHVGGELFF,TGCGCCAGCAGTGAAAGGCACGTCGGCGGGGAGCTGTTTTTT
TRBJ2-7,NA,TRBV5-1,TRBD1,CASSGTGVGPYEQYF,TGCGCCAGCAGCGGGACAGGCGTGGGGCCCTACGAGCAGTACTTC
TRBJ1-2,NA,TRBV15,TRBD1,CATSSQGAKNYGYTF,TGTGCCACCAGCTCACAGGGGGCAAAGAACTATGGCTACACCTTC
TRBJ2-3,NA,TRBV5-8,NA,CASTRGASTDTQYF,TGTGCCAGCACCCGAGGGGCTAGCACAGATACGCAGTATTTT
TRBJ2-7,NA,TRBV2,TRBD1,CASSRGQGGLEYF,TGTGCCAGCAGTCGAGGACAGGGCGGTCTTGAGTACTTC
TRBJ1-5,NA,TRBV6-5,NA,CASKTPGQPQHF,TGTGCCAGCAAGACCCCGGGCCAGCCCCAGCATTTT
TRBJ2-7,once,TRBV4-3,NA,CASSQGYNYEQYF,TGCGCCAGCAGCCAGGGCTACAACTACGAGCAGTACTTC
TRBJ1-2,NA,TRBV18,TRBD1,CASSPLDRVLSYGYTF,TGTGCCAGCTCACCACTGGACAGGGTGTTGAGTTATGGCTACACCTTC
TRBJ2-1,NA,TRBV5-1,TRBD1,CASSLGQGYNEQFF,TGCGCCAGCAGCCTCGGACAGGGGTACAATGAGCAGTTCTTC
TRBJ2-5,NA,TRBV6-1,TRBD1,CASSDRDRGRETQYF,TGTGCCAGCAGTGACCGGGACAGGGGGCGAGAGACCCAGTACTTC
TRBJ1-2,NA,TRBV6-5,NA,CASSSGGTNYGYTF,TGTGCCAGCAGTTCGGGTGGCACTAACTATGGCTACACCTTC
TRBJ2-7,NA,TRBV19,TRBD1,CASRMTGSSYEQYF,TGTGCCAGTAGGATGACAGGGAGCTCCTACGAGCAGTACTTC
TRBJ2-7,NA,TRBV2,NA,CASSERAEWEQYF,TGTGCCAGCAGTGAACGGGCTGAGTGGGAGCAGTACTTC
TRBJ2-2,NA,TRBV7-2,NA,CASSLKGVNTGELFF,TGTGCCAGCAGCTTAAAGGGGGTAAACACCGGGGAGCTGTTTTTT
TRBJ2-5,NA,TRBV1,NA,CTSSQGRVAETQYF,TGCACCAGCAGCCAAGGGAGGGTAGCCGAGACCCAGTACTTC
TRBJ2-3,NA,TRBV9,NA,CASSVVGTVTDTQYF,TGTGCCAGCAGCGTAGTCGGGACTGTCACAGATACGCAGTATTTT
TRBJ2-7,NA,TRBV7-2,NA,CASSLVAGEQYF,TGTGCCAGCAGCTTAGTGGCCGGCGAGCAGTACTTC
TRBJ2-3,NA,TRBV12-5,NA,CASGLVPKDSSSTDTQYF,TGTGCTAGTGGTTTGGTACCTAAGGACTCCTCTAGCACAGATACGCAGTATTTT
TRBJ2-1,NA,TRBV5-1,TRBD2,CASREAGGNEQFF,TGCGCCAGCAGGGAAGCGGGGGGCAATGAGCAGTTCTTC
TRBJ2-3,NA,TRBV10-1,TRBD2,CASSESSGGTDTQYF,TGCGCCAGCAGTGAGTCCAGCGGGGGCACAGATACGCAGTATTTT
TRBJ1-6,once,TRBV19,NA,CASSIAESSYNSPLHF,TGTGCCAGTAGTATAGCGGAGAGCTCCTATAATTCACCCCTCCACTTT
TRBJ2-7,NA,TRBV4-1,TRBD2,CASSQIGTVLAGSGEQYF,TGCGCCAGCAGCCAAATAGGGACGGTGCTAGCGGGTAGTGGCGAGCAGTACTTC
TRBJ1-2,NA,TRBV6-5,TRBD1,CASRRTGAGGYTF,TGTGCCAGCAGACGGACAGGGGCGGGTGGCTACACCTTC
TRBJ1-3,NA,TRBV2,NA,CASSVGSSGNTIYF,TGTGCCAGCAGTGTCGGCAGCTCTGGAAACACCATATATTTT
TRBJ1-2,NA,TRBV10-3,NA,CAIGPEGGYTF,TGTGCCATCGGACCGGAGGGTGGCTACACCTTC
TRBJ2-3,NA,TRBV30,NA,CAWSVGAASTDTQYF,TGTGCCTGGAGCGTAGGGGCAGCTAGCACAGATACGCAGTATTTT
TRBJ2-7,NA,TRBV15,NA,CATSRGDVATGQYF,TGTGCCACCAGCAGAGGGGACGTCGCTACGGGGCAGTACTTC
TRBJ2-5,NA,TRBV9,TRBD2,CASFWGREGRETQYF,TGTGCCAGCTTTTGGGGGCGGGAGGGCCGAGAGACCCAGTACTTC
TRBJ2-1,NA,TRBV2,TRBD2,CASTRTSPYNEQFF,TGTGCCAGCACCCGGACTAGCCCCTACAATGAGCAGTTCTTC
TRBJ2-1,NA,TRBV5-1,TRBD2,CASSETSGVSNEQFF,TGCGCCAGCAGCGAAACTAGCGGGGTTTCCAATGAGCAGTTCTTC
TRBJ2-2,NA,TRBV9,TRBD2,CASSVLSGRATGELFF,TGTGCCAGCAGCGTATTGAGCGGGAGGGCCACCGGGGAGCTGTTTTTT
TRBJ2-7,NA,TRBV27,TRBD2,CASARSSGASYEQYF,TGTGCCAGTGCCCGGAGTAGCGGGGCCTCCTACGAGCAGTACTTC
TRBJ2-4,NA,TRBV5-4,NA,CASSLEGVAKNIQYF,TGTGCCAGCAGCTTGGAGGGAGTAGCCAAAAACATTCAGTACTTC
TRBJ2-5,NA,TRBV7-3,TRBD1,CASSATPGQGLETQYF,TGTGCCAGCAGCGCGACTCCGGGACAGGGGCTGGAGACCCAGTACTTC
TRBJ2-3,NA,TRBV12-5,NA,CASGPFFEADTQYF,TGTGCTAGTGGTCCCTTTTTCGAGGCAGATACGCAGTATTTT
TRBJ2-7,NA,TRBV12-1,NA,CASSAPLADYEQYF,TGTGCCAGCAGCGCCCCTCTCGCGGACTACGAGCAGTACTTC